This entry features one T cell receptor (beta chain) sequence. This sample was taken from a study of T cells in tumors after PD-1 blockade. Tumor or blood genomic DNA was sequenced, with inputs of about 600 ng to 6,004 ng. TCRdb keeps only in-frame clones here, not all; method: immunoSEQ multiplex PCR. The sample records some 20,000 clones, approximately 78% being singletons. Trimming removed 3 bases at V and 3 bases at J, with 12 bases between. Per the germline V gene, CDR1 is DFQATT and CDR2 is SNEGSKA (reference sequence). This CDR3 is built from 13 residues. The J gene is TRBJ2-7, the V gene TRBV20-1; perhaps TRBD1 as D (5 bases). This clonotype was obtained from a human donor with basal cell carcinoma. Specimen: PBMCs, collected before anti-PD-1 treatment. The DNA for the CDR3 is TGCAGTGCTAGTTTTGGGGCTTACTACGAGCAGTACTTC. This gives the protein CSASFGAYYEQYF.